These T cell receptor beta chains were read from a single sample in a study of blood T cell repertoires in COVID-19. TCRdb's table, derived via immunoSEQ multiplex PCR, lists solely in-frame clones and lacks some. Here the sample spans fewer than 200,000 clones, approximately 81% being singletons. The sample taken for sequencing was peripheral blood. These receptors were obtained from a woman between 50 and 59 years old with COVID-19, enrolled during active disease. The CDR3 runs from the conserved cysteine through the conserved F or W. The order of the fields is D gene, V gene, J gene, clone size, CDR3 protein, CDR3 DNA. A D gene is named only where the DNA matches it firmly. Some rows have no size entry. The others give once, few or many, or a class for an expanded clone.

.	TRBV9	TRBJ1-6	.	CASSVAPVQDHNSPLHF	TGTGCCAGCAGCGTAGCTCCCGTACAGGACCATAATTCACCCCTCCACTTT
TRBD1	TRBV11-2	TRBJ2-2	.	CASSSGDSITPGELFF	TGTGCCAGCAGCTCTGGGGACAGTATTACTCCCGGGGAGCTGTTTTTT
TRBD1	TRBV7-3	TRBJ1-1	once	CATRQGPTNTEAFF	TGTGCCACTCGACAGGGGCCAACGAACACTGAAGCTTTCTTT
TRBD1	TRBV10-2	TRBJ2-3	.	CASSNADRRYTDTQYF	TGCGCCAGCTCTAACGCGGACAGGAGATACACAGATACGCAGTATTTT
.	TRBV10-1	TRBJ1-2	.	CASNGAVHGYTF	TGCGCCAGCAATGGGGCAGTCCATGGCTACACCTTC
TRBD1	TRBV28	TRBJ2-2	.	CASSSGQGNTGELFF	TGTGCCAGCAGTTCAGGACAGGGAAACACCGGGGAGCTGTTTTTT
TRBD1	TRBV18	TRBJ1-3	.	CASSPQGGQFSGNTIYF	TGTGCCAGCTCACCACAGGGGGGACAGTTCTCTGGAAACACCATATATTTT
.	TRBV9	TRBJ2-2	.	CASSAEAGRFTGELFF	TGTGCCAGCAGCGCCGAGGCGGGGCGGTTCACCGGGGAGCTGTTTTTT
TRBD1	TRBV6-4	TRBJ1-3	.	CASRTLDRVGNTIYF	TGTGCCAGCAGAACCTTAGACAGGGTTGGAAACACCATATATTTT
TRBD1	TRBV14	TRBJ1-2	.	CASSHRIFGGTDRALWYGYTF	TGTGCCAGCAGCCATAGGATATTTGGCGGAACGGACAGGGCTTTATGGTATGGCTACACCTTC
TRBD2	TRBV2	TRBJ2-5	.	CASSAGLQETQYF	TGTGCCAGCAGTGCGGGACTACAAGAGACCCAGTACTTC
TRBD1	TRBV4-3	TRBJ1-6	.	CASSFDRAGNSPLHF	TGCGCCAGCAGCTTTGACAGGGCCGGCAATTCACCCCTCCACTTT
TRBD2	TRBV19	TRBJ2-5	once	CASTPSGSNGETQYF	TGTGCCAGTACCCCTAGCGGGAGCAATGGAGAGACCCAGTACTTC
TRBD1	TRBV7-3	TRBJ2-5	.	CASSKTTGARETQYF	TGTGCCAGCAGCAAAACGACAGGGGCTCGGGAGACCCAGTACTTC
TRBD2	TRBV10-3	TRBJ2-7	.	CATTGNSGGFDEQYF	TGTGCCACCACCGGAAATAGCGGGGGGTTTGACGAGCAGTACTTC
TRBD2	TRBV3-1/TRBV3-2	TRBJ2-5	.	CASSQGLAGMLQETQYF	TGTGCCAGCAGCCAAGGTCTAGCGGGGATGCTTCAAGAGACCCAGTACTTC
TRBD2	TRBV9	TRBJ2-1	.	CASSVAPSGGANEQFF	TGTGCCAGCAGCGTAGCCCCTAGCGGGGGGGCCAATGAGCAGTTCTTC
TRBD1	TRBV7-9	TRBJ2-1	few	CASSLTGYGHNEQFF	TGTGCCAGCAGCTTGACAGGGTATGGGCACAATGAGCAGTTCTTC
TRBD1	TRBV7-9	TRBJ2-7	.	CASSLVRDRVYEQYF	TGTGCCAGCAGCTTAGTAAGGGACAGGGTCTACGAGCAGTACTTC
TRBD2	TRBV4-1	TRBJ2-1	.	CASSQPRGSGGPLYNEQFF	TGCGCCAGCAGCCAACCTCGGGGTAGCGGGGGGCCATTATACAATGAGCAGTTCTTC
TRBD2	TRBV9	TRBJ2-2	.	CASSVGLAGAPTGELFF	TGTGCCAGCAGCGTCGGACTAGCGGGGGCTCCCACCGGGGAGCTGTTTTTT
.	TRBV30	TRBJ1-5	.	CAWSGDRNQPQHF	TGTGCCTGGAGTGGAGACAGGAATCAGCCCCAGCATTTT
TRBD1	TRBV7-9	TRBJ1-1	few	CASSAGTGGSTEAFF	TGTGCCAGCAGCGCCGGGACAGGGGGATCGACTGAAGCTTTCTTT
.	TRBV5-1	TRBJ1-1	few	CASSLAPTGEAFF	TGCGCCAGCAGCTTGGCCCCCACAGGGGAAGCTTTCTTT
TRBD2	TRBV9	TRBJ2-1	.	CASSPAGGPYNEQFF	TGTGCCAGCAGCCCGGCGGGGGGACCCTACAATGAGCAGTTCTTC
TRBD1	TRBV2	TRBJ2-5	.	CASSEDREETQYF	TGTGCCAGCAGTGAGGACAGGGAAGAGACCCAGTACTTC
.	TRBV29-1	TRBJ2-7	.	CSSTLGAPEQYF	TGCAGCTCAACGCTAGGGGCTCCCGAGCAGTACTTC
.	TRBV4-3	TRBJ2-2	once	CASSQLGGELFF	TGCGCCAGCAGCCAACTCGGGGGGGAGCTGTTTTTT
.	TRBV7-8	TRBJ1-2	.	CASSLVRSGEGYGYTF	TGTGCCAGCAGCTTAGTTCGTTCAGGGGAAGGTTATGGCTACACCTTC
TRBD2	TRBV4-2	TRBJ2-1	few	CASSPYSGANYNEQFF	TGTGCCAGCAGCCCTTATAGCGGGGCGAACTACAATGAGCAGTTCTTC
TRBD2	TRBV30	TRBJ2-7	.	CAWSAVTSGIYEQYF	TGTGCCTGGAGCGCTGTGACTAGCGGGATCTACGAGCAGTACTTC
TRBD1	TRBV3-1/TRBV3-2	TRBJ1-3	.	CASSRDRAGNTIYF	TGTGCCAGCAGCCGAGACAGGGCTGGAAACACCATATATTTT
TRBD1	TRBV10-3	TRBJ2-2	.	CAIRARLDRGRDGGELFF	TGTGCCATCAGGGCCCGTTTGGACAGGGGAAGGGATGGCGGGGAGCTGTTTTTT
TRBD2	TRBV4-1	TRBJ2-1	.	CASSHISSGGRNEQFF	TGCGCCAGCAGCCATATTTCCAGCGGGGGGAGGAATGAGCAGTTCTTC
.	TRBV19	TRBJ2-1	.	CASSILWGVYNEQFF	TGTGCCAGTAGTATTCTCTGGGGGGTGTACAATGAGCAGTTCTTC
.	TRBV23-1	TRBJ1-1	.	CASSQSQGPKDTEAFF	TGCGCCAGCAGTCAATCGCAGGGGCCGAAGGACACTGAAGCTTTCTTT
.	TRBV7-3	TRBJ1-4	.	CASGSVKLFF	TGTGCCAGCGGTTCGGTAAAACTGTTTTTT
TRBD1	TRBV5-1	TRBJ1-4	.	CASSTGTARFNEKLFF	TGCGCCAGCAGCACCGGGACAGCCAGGTTTAATGAAAAACTGTTTTTT
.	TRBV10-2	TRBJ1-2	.	CASAGQNYGYTF	TGCGCCAGTGCTGGACAGAACTATGGCTACACCTTC
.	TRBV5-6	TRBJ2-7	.	CASSLQSEQYF	TGTGCCAGCAGCTTACAGTCCGAGCAGTACTTC
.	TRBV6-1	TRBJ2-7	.	CASSEPDYRFSYEQYF	TGTGCCAGCAGTGAACCCGACTACCGATTTTCCTACGAGCAGTACTTC
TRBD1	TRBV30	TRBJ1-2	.	CAWSLRGQQGAIGGYTF	TGTGCCTGGAGTCTTCGGGGCCAACAGGGGGCGATAGGTGGCTACACCTTC
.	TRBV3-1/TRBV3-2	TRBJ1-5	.	CASSSASGQPQHF	TGTGCCAGCAGCTCCGCGTCCGGTCAGCCCCAGCATTTT
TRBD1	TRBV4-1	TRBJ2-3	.	CASSQDLGQGARNTQYF	TGCGCCAGCAGCCAAGACCTGGGACAGGGGGCCAGAAATACGCAGTATTTT
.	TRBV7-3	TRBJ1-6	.	CASSLYSYNSPLHF	TGTGCCAGCAGCTTATACAGTTATAATTCACCCCTCCACTTT
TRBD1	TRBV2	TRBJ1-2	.	CASSRGQGSGYTF	TGTGCCAGCTCGAGGGGGCAGGGTTCTGGCTACACCTTC
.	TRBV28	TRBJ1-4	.	CASSLAFREKLFF	TGTGCCAGCAGCTTAGCCTTCAGGGAAAAACTGTTTTTT
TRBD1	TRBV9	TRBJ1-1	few	CASSVAFTGGDTEAFF	TGTGCCAGCAGCGTAGCTTTCACAGGGGGGGACACTGAAGCTTTCTTT
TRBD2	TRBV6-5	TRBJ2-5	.	CASSPMTSGGGTQYF	TGTGCCAGCAGTCCCATGACTAGCGGGGGGGGGACCCAGTACTTC
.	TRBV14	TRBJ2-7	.	CASSQETTTGSYEQYF	TGTGCCAGCAGCCAAGAGACCACCACAGGGTCCTACGAGCAGTACTTC
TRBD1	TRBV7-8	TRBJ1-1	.	CASSLTDRTVQAFF	TGTGCCAGCAGCCTAACGGACAGGACTGTCCAAGCTTTCTTT
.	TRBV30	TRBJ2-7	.	CAWTGRGPYEQYF	TGTGCCTGGACGGGCAGGGGCCCCTACGAGCAGTACTTC
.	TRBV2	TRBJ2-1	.	CASQRVDVNNEQFF	TGTGCCAGCCAAAGAGTTGATGTAAACAATGAGCAGTTCTTC
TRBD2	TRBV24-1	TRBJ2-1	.	CATSDPDGGRHNEQFF	TGTGCCACCAGTGATCCCGACGGGGGGAGGCACAATGAGCAGTTCTTC
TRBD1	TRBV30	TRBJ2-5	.	CAWSGGRQGPVGTQYF	TGTGCCTGGAGTGGTGGGCGACAGGGACCTGTGGGGACCCAGTACTTC
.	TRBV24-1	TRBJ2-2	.	CATSDRGPGELFF	TGTGCCACCAGTGACAGGGGTCCCGGGGAGCTGTTTTTT
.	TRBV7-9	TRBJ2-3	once	CASSLFFGWGDGTDTQYF	TGTGCCAGCAGCTTATTTTTCGGATGGGGGGATGGCACAGATACGCAGTATTTT
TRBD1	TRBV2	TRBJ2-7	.	CASREGGAVYFYEQYF	TGTGCCAGCAGGGAAGGGGGCGCGGTCTATTTCTACGAGCAGTACTTC
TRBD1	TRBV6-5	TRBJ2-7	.	CASSYEQGAYEQYF	TGTGCCAGCAGTTACGAACAGGGGGCTTACGAGCAGTACTTC